This T cell receptor beta chain emerged from a study of shared clonotypes between healthy human individuals. V lost 1 base, J lost 4 bases, and 4 bases stayed unmatched. CDR3 size: 15 residues. The germline V gene has CDR1 GTSNPN and CDR2 SVGIG (reference sequence). The protocol was immunoSEQ multiplex PCR, while the TCRdb copy is restricted to in-frame clones and leaves out a portion. The profile shows 600,000 to 700,000 clones, more than 70% of them singletons. Donors were healthy HIV-negative adults without recently reported acute infections or vaccinations. This clone was picked up a small number of times.

This chain connects TRBV30 to TRBJ1-3; 10 nucleotides agree with TRBD1. Sequencing was carried out using memory CD4+ T cells sorted from blood. The subset: CD45RA-negative fraction. This TCR was sampled from a woman in her 30s in good health. The DNA of the CDR3 is TGTGCCTGGAGTGGACAGGGGGCGCGGGGAAACACCATATATTTT. It codes for CAWSGQGARGNTIYF.